This T cell receptor (beta chain) was captured in a study of OX40 agonist ivuxolimab in advanced cancers. This clone was recorded once. Autoimmune disease history or systemic immunosuppression meant exclusion. The germline gives CDR1 MNHEY, CDR2 SMNVEV (reference sequence). This CDR3 has 16 residues. V lost 3 bases and J lost 7, with 21 bases in between. Libraries were prepared by immunoSEQ multiplex PCR; TCRdb keeps only in-frame clonotypes and omits some of them. This sample yields 40,000 to 55,000 clones, of which around 92% are seen a single time; 15% belongs to the top ten. The chain joins TRBV27 to TRBJ1-1; no reliable D call. The sequencing used CD4+ or CD8+ T cells sorted from blood, collected in a trial of the OX40 agonist ivuxolimab. The sequence derives from an adult with an advanced solid tumor such as melanoma, head and neck, liver or kidney cancer. CDR3 sequence reads: CASSLSVQYFPFEAFF. DNA of the CDR3: TGTGCCAGCAGTTTGTCAGTCCAGTACTTCCCCTTTGAAGCTTTCTTT.